A single sample is the source of the 22 T cell receptor beta chains below, sequenced in a study of T cell repertoires in cytomegalovirus infection. For these receptors, no antigen is known. From the reads, TCRdb called clonotypes with MiXCR, one entry per CDR3 protein. Here the sample spans approximately 1,000,000 distinct CDR3 sequences, approximately 31% being singletons. The sequences come from cultured CD8+ T cells from PBMCs, collected from culture after CMV antigen stimulation. The receptors here all came from a human donor in good health (CMV status not recorded). Some clones in this sample may be carry-over from other donors' samples.

V usage is TRBV19 and J usage is TRBJ1-2; D not resolved. The CDR3 covers 13 residues. Per the germline V gene, CDR1 is LNHDA and CDR2 is SQIVND (reference sequence). The V gene lost 3 bases and the J gene lost 4 bases, with 9 bases spanning the gap. The CDR3 region is CASSISDGYGYTF. The CDR3 nucleotides read TGTGCCAGTAGTATCTCGGACGGCTATGGCTACACCTTC.

A few counts support this clonotype. The chain is built from TRBV7-9 and TRBJ2-2, with 14 nucleotides matching TRBD2. The germline CDR1 and CDR2 sequences are SEHNR and FQNEAQ (reference sequence). The V segment lost 6 bases and the J segment 4 bases; nucleotides outside the gene matches: 13. The CDR3 length is 19 residues. CDR3 sequence: CASRGTSGGSGGSTGELFF. CDR3 DNA sequence: TGTGCCAGCAGAGGGACTAGCGGGGGCTCCGGAGGGTCCACCGGGGAGCTGTTTTTT. Filled out from reference TRBV7-9 and TRBJ2-2, the complete variable domain reads DTGVSQNPRHKITKRGQNVTFRCDPISEHNRLYWYRQTLGQGPEFLTYFQNEAQLEKSRLLSDRFSAERPKGSFSTLEIQRTEQGDSAMYLCASRGTSGGSGGSTGELFFGEGSRLTVL.

The rearrangement joins TRBV7-9 to TRBJ2-3, with D uncertain. The CDR3 contains 12 residues. V was trimmed by 6 bases and J by 6 bases, leaving 10 bases between them. Germline loops: CDR1 SEHNR, CDR2 FQNEAQ (reference sequence). The CDR3 loop is CASRNDFDTQYF. In DNA form, the CDR3 reads TGTGCCAGCAGAAACGATTTTGATACGCAGTATTTT.

The V and J genes are TRBV20-1 and TRBJ2-5, with TRBD1 matching 8 bases. The germline V gene has CDR1 DFQATT and CDR2 SNEGSKA (reference sequence). The CDR3 has 14 residues. With V trimmed by 0 bases and J by 4 bases, 4 bases remained unmatched. In nucleotides, the CDR3 is TGCAGTGCTAGAGACCTTACAGGGGGAGAGACCCAGTACTTC. This codes for CSARDLTGGETQYF.

J is TRBJ1-2 and V is TRBV6-1; D is ambiguous. This CDR3 has 13 amino acids. CDR1 MNHNS and CDR2 SASEGT come from the germline V gene. V was shortened by 6 bases and J by 2 bases, with 10 bases between the two germline ends. The CDR3 coding sequence is TGTGCCAGCAGCTACAGCCGAAACTATGGCTACACCTTC. Its translation: CASSYSRNYGYTF.

This clonotype was found a few times. The chain couples TRBV19 to TRBJ1-2; D gene ambiguous. CDR1 and CDR2 (germline): LNHDA, SQIVND (reference sequence). This CDR3 comprises 12 residues. With 3 bases removed from V and 6 bases from J, the gap between germline ends came to 8 bases. The CDR3 spells CASSMDVDGYTF. CDR3 nucleotides: TGTGCCAGTAGTATGGACGTGGATGGCTACACCTTC.

The chain carries TRBV2 and TRBJ2-3; 14 bases line up with TRBD2. Trimming at V came to 7 bases and at J to 3 bases, leaving 9 bases not matched to a gene. CDR1 and CDR2 (germline): SNHLY, FYNNEI. This CDR3 spans 17 amino acids. CDR3 bases: TGTGCCAGCATCGACAGACTAGCGGGGGGGAAAACAGATACGCAGTATTTT. It specifies CASIDRLAGGKTDTQYF.

This clonotype occurred once. J is TRBJ1-1 and V is TRBV4-1, with D maybe TRBD1 (6 bases). V dropped 4 bases and J dropped 7 bases, with 16 bases sitting between them. The CDR3 is 14 residues long. The germline gives CDR1 MGHRA, CDR2 YSYEKL. The CDR3, as DNA: TGCGCCAGCAGCCCGGCGACAGGAATAAGTGAAGCTTTCTTT. Encoded protein: CASSPATGISEAFF.

This chain joins TRBV27 and TRBJ1-2, with 7 bases fitting TRBD1. The germline V gene has CDR1 MNHEY and CDR2 SMNVEV (reference sequence). This CDR3 spans 13 amino acids. Trimming removed 6 bases from V and 4 bases from J; junction bases left unmatched: 5. CDR3 protein: CASSKGAGYGYTF. In nucleotides, the CDR3 is TGTGCCAGCAGCAAGGGGGCCGGCTATGGCTACACCTTC.

This clonotype was observed once. The J gene is TRBJ1-1, the V gene TRBV27, with 10 bases fitting TRBD1. Germline CDR1 reads MNHEY; CDR2 reads SMNVEV (reference sequence). The CDR3 consists of 15 residues. The junction had 6 bases not matched to a gene; V was cut back by 3 bases and J by 5 bases. The CDR3 coding sequence is TGTGCCAGCAGTTTGAGGGACAGGGGAGGAACTGAAGCTTTCTTT. This codes for CASSLRDRGGTEAFF.

On this clonotype itself: One end of the junction does not line up with germline, which may come from a read error. V and J are TRBV12-3 or TRBV12-4 and TRBJ1-6, with D unclear. The CDR3 has 13 amino acids. CDR3 sequence: CANSPLIDSPPHF. The CDR3 DNA follows: TGTGCCAACAGTCCCCTCATCGATTCACCCCCCCACTTT.

This clonotype appeared many times. The chain joins TRBV7-9 to TRBJ1-1; D remains unclear. The CDR3 loop spans 15 amino acids. CDR1 SEHNR and CDR2 FQNEAQ come from the germline V gene (reference sequence). Trimming took 5 bases from V and 2 from J, leaving 15 bases between them. The CDR3 reads CASSPAGMGNTEAFF. For the CDR3, the DNA is TGTGCCAGCAGCCCGGCCGGGATGGGTAACACTGAAGCTTTCTTT.

This clonotype was counted between two and nine times. J is TRBJ1-6 and V is TRBV10-3; perhaps TRBD1 as D (5 bases). Trimming took 6 bases from V and 6 from J, leaving 15 bases between them. The CDR3 totals 15 residues. Germline V CDR1 and CDR2: ENHRY, SYGVKD. CDR3 nucleotide sequence: TGTGCCATCAGGAGAGGGGAAGAGGGTAATTCACCCCTCCACTTT. It translates to CAIRRGEEGNSPLHF.

V usage is TRBV10-3 and J usage is TRBJ2-5, with 10 bases lining up with TRBD1. Trimming at V came to 5 bases and at J to 5 bases, leaving 8 bases not matched to a gene. Germline V gene lookup returns CDR1 ENHRY and CDR2 SYGVKD. CDR3 length: 15 amino acids. The CDR3 here is CAISSPDRGQETQYF. In DNA form, the CDR3 reads TGTGCCATCAGTTCCCCTGACAGGGGGCAGGAGACCCAGTACTTC.

Many counts were recorded for this clonotype. This chain connects TRBV4-1 to TRBJ2-1; unclear D gene. Looked up from germline, CDR1 is MGHRA and CDR2 is YSYEKL. V gave up 0 bases and J gave up 10 bases, with 16 bases separating them. The CDR3 extends over 15 amino acids. Here the CDR3 DNA reads TGCGCCAGCAGCCAAGATCTAACCAGCTCACGGGAGCAGTTCTTC. Translation: CASSQDLTSSREQFF.

About this clonotype: A read error may account for a junction end that differs from germline. CDR3 coding DNA: TGCGCCAGCGGTGAGCGGGGGGGACGCACCGGGGAGCTGTTTTTT. Translation: CASGERGGRTGELFF. The chain is built from TRBV10-2 and TRBJ2-2, with 10 bases matching TRBD2. The CDR3 is made up of 15 amino acids. Germline CDR1 is WSHSY and CDR2 is SAAADI.

In its sample, this clonotype was seen a few times. The chain combines TRBV7-6 with TRBJ1-1; no clear D gene. The CDR3 length is 15 residues. The V end lost 4 bases, the J end lost 2 bases, and 14 bases lay between the germline ends. Germline CDR1 is SGHVS and CDR2 is FNYEAQ. The CDR3 protein is CASSSSEVTNTEAFF. The CDR3 DNA reads as TGTGCCAGCAGCTCTAGTGAGGTAACTAACACTGAAGCTTTCTTT.

This clonotype was counted between two and nine times. V gene TRBV5-1 combines with J gene TRBJ1-1; D is uncertain. There are 16 residues in the CDR3. Germline V gene lookup returns CDR1 SGHRS and CDR2 YFSETQ. The V and J ends lost 0 bases and 0 bases respectively, with 12 bases between them. CDR3 sequence: CASSLEGHDLNTEAFF. In nucleotides, the CDR3 is TGCGCCAGCAGCTTGGAAGGGCACGACTTGAACACTGAAGCTTTCTTT.

To note about this clonotype: A read error may account for a junction end that differs from germline. The V and J genes are TRBV7-2 and TRBJ1-2; TRBD1 matches 8 bases. Germline V gene data show CDR1 as SGHTA and CDR2 as FQGNSA. The CDR3 runs 17 residues. The CDR3 DNA is TGTGCCGGCAGCCTGCGGGGGGTCCAGGGGGCGAAGTATGGCTACACCTTC. Protein: CAGSLRGVQGAKYGYTF.

DNA of the CDR3: TGCGCCAGCAGCTTCTCCCGACCCAATGAAAAACTGTTTTTT. Amino acids: CASSFSRPNEKLFF. The genes are TRBV5-1 and TRBJ1-4; D gene ambiguous. V lost 2 bases, J lost 5 bases, and 10 bases lay in between. The CDR3 is 14 residues long. Per germline, CDR1 SGHRS and CDR2 YFSETQ.

This chain joins TRBV12-3 or TRBV12-4 and TRBJ2-2; 7 bases line up with TRBD2. CDR3 length: 16 residues. V was clipped by 6 bases and J by 3 bases; unmatched bases: 10. The CDR3 DNA reads as TGTGCCAGCAGCATCCCCCCTCTAGCGGACACCGGGGAGCTGTTTTTT. Protein: CASSIPPLADTGELFF.

The V and J genes are TRBV6-6 and TRBJ2-7; the D is unclear. Trimming removed 5 bases at V and 4 bases at J, with 21 bases between. This CDR3 spans 16 amino acids. Looked up from germline, CDR1 is MNHNY and CDR2 is SVGAGI (reference sequence). CDR3 bases: TGTGCCAGCAGTCCTTCTCACCCCCCCAAAGGGTACGAGCAGTACGTC. It encodes CASSPSHPPKGYEQYV.